These 3 T cell receptor beta chains were sequenced from one sample in a study of T cell clonality in common variable immunodeficiency. The study, taken as a whole, reports: Fewer deletions and N-nucleotide insertions were reportedly seen in common variable immunodeficiency TCR beta sequences.

The antigens for these receptors are not known. This table comes from immunoSEQ multiplex PCR, and its TCRdb copy is limited to in-frame clones, with some not included. The profile covers approximately 30,000 clones, none occurring a single time. The sequenced sample consisted of peripheral blood mononuclear cells. Every receptor here comes from a human donor with common variable immunodeficiency.

This clone was observed a handful of times. Read data end 3 residues before the CDR3 end; the end is taken from the germline J gene. The V and J genes are TRBV19 and TRBJ2-5; 7 nucleotides line up with TRBD1. V lost 2 bases, J lost 2 bases, and 20 bases stayed unmatched. The CDR3 loop spans 20 amino acids. Germline CDR1 LNHDA, CDR2 SQIVND (reference sequence). CDR3 DNA (partial): TGTGCCAGTAGTATATACTTACGGGTAGTAGGGACAGCTGCACAAGAGACC. Translation gives CASSIYLRVVGTAAQET. The full CDR3 protein is CASSIYLRVVGTAAQETQYF.

This clone was observed a few times. The CDR3 end lies 3 residues beyond the end of the read and is filled in from the germline J gene. The chain employs TRBV30 and TRBJ2-2; no reliable D call. The CDR3 length is 14 residues. Germline CDR1 and CDR2: GTSNPN and SVGIG (reference sequence). Trimming took 3 bases from V and 0 from J, leaving 8 bases between them. The covered CDR3 bases are TGTGCCTGGAGGGCTAGGCCGAACACCGGGGAG. It specifies CAWRARPNTGE. The CDR3 in its entirety is CAWRARPNTGELFF.

There are many counts of this clone. The CDR3 extends 3 residues past the end of the read, so its final part is completed from the germline J gene. The chain links TRBV30 to TRBJ2-2; D gene ambiguous. Germline loops: CDR1 GTSNPN, CDR2 SVGIG (reference sequence). CDR3 length equals 15 residues. V was trimmed by 2 bases and J by 0 bases, leaving 10 bases between them. CDR3 bases read: TGTGCCTGGAGTATGGTGGGCACGAACACCGGGGAG. Its protein product is CAWSMVGTNTGE. From start to end, the CDR3 is CAWSMVGTNTGELFF. Based on the CDR3 plus reference TRBV30 and TRBJ2-2, the full variable domain is SQTIHQWPATLVQPVGSPLSLECTVEGTSNPNLYWYRQAAGRGLQLLFYSVGIGQISSEVPQNLSASRPQDRQFILSSKKLLLSDSGFYLCAWSMVGTNTGELFFGEGSRLTVL.